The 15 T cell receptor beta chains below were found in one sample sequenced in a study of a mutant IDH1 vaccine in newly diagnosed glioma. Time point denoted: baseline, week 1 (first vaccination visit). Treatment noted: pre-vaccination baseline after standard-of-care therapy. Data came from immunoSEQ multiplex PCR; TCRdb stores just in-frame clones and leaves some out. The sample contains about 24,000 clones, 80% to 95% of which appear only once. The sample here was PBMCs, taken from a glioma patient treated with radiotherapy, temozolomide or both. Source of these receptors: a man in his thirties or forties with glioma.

The CDR3 nucleotides read TGTGCCAGCAGGGGTGGGGTACTTAATGAAAAACTGTTTTTT. Protein: CASRGGVLNEKLFF. V usage is TRBV6-5 and J usage is TRBJ1-4; D is unresolved. Trimming removed 6 bases at V and 4 bases at J, with 12 bases between. Germline V CDR1 and CDR2: MNHEY, SVGAGI. CDR3 length: 14 residues.

This chain's CDR3 is CASSYGQGQGGYTF. The CDR3 DNA is TGTGCCAGCAGTTACGGACAGGGCCAGGGTGGCTACACCTTC. The genes are TRBV6-6 and TRBJ1-2, with TRBD1 identical over 8 bases. J lost 7 bases, V lost 2 bases, and 6 bases had no gene match. Germline lookup yields CDR1 MNHNY and CDR2 SVGAGI (reference sequence). The CDR3 sequence is 14 residues long.

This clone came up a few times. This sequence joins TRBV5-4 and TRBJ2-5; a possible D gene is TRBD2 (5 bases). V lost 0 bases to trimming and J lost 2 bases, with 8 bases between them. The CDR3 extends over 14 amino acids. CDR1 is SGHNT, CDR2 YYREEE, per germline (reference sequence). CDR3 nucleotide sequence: TGTGCCAGCAGCTTGGGTACTAGTCAAGAGACCCAGTACTTC. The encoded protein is CASSLGTSQETQYF.

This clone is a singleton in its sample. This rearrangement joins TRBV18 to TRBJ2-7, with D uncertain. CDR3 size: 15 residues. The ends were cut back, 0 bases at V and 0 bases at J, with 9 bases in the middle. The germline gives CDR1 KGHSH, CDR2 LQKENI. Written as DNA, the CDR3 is TGTGCCAGCTCACCACCGTCCGGCGGCTCCTACGAGCAGTACTTC. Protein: CASSPPSGGSYEQYF.

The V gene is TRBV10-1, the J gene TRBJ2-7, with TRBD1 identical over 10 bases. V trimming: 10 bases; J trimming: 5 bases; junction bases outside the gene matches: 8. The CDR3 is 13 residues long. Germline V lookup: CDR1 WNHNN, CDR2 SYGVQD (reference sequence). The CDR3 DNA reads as TGCGCCACCCCCGGGACAGGGGAACACGAGCAGTACTTC. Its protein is CATPGTGEHEQYF.

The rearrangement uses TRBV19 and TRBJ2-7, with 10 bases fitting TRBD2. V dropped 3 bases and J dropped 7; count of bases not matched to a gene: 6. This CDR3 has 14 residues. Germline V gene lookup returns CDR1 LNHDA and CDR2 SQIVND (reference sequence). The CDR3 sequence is CASSISLAGVEQYF. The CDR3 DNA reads TGTGCCAGTAGTATTAGTCTAGCGGGAGTGGAGCAGTACTTC.

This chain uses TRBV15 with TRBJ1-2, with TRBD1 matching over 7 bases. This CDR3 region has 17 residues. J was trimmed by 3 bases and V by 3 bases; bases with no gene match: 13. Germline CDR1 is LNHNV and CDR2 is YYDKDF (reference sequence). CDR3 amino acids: CATSSERGREGYYGYTF. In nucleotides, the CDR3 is TGTGCCACCAGCAGCGAGAGGGGGCGGGAGGGGTACTATGGCTACACCTTC.

Here the CDR3 DNA reads TGTGCCTGGAGTGTTGGGGGGCGGTGGGGCGGCTACACCTTC. It translates to CAWSVGGRWGGYTF. The genes are TRBV30 and TRBJ1-2, with a weak D call TRBD1 (6 bases). The V gene's germline CDR1 is GTSNPN and CDR2 SVGIG (reference sequence). The CDR3 loop spans 14 amino acids. V lost 0 bases, J lost 8 bases, and 16 bases lay in between.

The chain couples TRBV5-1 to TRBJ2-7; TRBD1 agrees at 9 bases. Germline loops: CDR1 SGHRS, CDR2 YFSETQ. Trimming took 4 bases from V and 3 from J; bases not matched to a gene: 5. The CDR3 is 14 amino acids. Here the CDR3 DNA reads TGCGCCAGCAGCCTTTGGGACAGGGACTACGAGCAGTACTTC. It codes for CASSLWDRDYEQYF.

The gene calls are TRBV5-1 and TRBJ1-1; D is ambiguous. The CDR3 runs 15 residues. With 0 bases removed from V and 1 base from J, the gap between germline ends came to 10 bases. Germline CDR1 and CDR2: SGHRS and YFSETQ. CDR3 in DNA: TGCGCCAGCAGCTTGGACGGGTGGGGGAACACTGAAGCTTTCTTT. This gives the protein CASSLDGWGNTEAFF. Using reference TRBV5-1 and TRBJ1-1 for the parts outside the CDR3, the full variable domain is KAGVTQTPRYLIKTRGQQVTLSCSPISGHRSVSWYQQTPGQGLQFLFEYFSETQRNKGNFPGRFSGRQFSNSRSEMNVSTLELGDSALYLCASSLDGWGNTEAFFGQGTRLTVV.

The CDR3 DNA sequence: TGTGCCAGCAGCTTAGAGGGGACAGGGGGCAGGAACCAGCATTTT. It yields the protein CASSLEGTGGRNQHF. The chain uses TRBV7-9 and TRBJ1-5; TRBD1 aligns across 12 bases. The CDR3 totals 15 residues. V was pared by 1 base and J by 12 bases, with 7 bases of the junction left unmatched. Per the germline V gene, CDR1 is SEHNR and CDR2 is FQNEAQ (reference sequence).

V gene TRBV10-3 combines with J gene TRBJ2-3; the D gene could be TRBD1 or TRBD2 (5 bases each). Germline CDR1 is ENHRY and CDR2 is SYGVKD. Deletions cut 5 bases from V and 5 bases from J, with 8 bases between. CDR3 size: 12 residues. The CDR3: CAISPGRDTQYF. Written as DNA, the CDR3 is TGTGCCATCAGTCCAGGGAGAGATACGCAGTATTTT.

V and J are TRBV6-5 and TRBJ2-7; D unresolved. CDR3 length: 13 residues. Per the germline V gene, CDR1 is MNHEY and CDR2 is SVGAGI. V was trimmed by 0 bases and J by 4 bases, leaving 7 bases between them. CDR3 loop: CASSYSLGYEQYF. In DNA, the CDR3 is TGTGCCAGCAGTTACTCCCTTGGGTACGAGCAGTACTTC.

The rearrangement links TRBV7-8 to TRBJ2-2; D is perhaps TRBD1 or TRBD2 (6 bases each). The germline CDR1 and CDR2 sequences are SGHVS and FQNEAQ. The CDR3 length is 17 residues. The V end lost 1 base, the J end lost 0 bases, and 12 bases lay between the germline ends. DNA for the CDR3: TGTGCCAGCAGCTTAGAAGGGGGGCTCGCGAACACCGGGGAGCTGTTTTTT. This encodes CASSLEGGLANTGELFF.

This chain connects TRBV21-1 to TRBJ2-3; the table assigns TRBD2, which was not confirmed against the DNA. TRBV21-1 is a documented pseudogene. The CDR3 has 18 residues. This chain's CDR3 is CASSKVFGGRTSTDTQYF. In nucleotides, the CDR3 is TGTGCCAGCAGCAAAGTCTTTGGGGGGAGAACTAGCACAGATACGCAGTATTTT.